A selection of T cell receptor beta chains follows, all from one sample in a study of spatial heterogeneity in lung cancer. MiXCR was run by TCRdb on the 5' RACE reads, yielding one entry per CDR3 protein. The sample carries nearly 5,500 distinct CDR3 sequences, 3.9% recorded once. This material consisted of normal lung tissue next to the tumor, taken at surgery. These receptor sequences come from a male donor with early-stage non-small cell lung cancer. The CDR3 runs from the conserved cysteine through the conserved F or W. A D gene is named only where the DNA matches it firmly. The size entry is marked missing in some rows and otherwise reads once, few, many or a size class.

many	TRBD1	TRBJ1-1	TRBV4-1	CASSEEGAAFF	TGCGCCAGCAGCGAAGAGGGGGCGGCTTTCTTT
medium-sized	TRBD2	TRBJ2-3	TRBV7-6	CASSPTSDAPDTQYF	TGTGCCAGCAGCCCGACTAGCGATGCCCCAGATACGCAGTATTTT
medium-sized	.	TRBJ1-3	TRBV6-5	CASSYSFSYSGNTIYF	TGTGCCAGCAGTTACTCCTTTAGTTACTCTGGAAACACCATATATTTT
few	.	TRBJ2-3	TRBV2	CASSDGAADTQYF	TGTGCCAGCAGTGACGGAGCGGCAGATACGCAGTATTTT
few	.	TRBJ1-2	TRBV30	CASIVTEDYGYTF	TGTGCCTCCATCGTGACAGAAGACTATGGCTACACCTTC
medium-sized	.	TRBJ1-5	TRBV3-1	CASSQVGGNQPQHF	TGTGCCAGCAGCCAAGTCGGGGGTAATCAGCCCCAGCATTTT
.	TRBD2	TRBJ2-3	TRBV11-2	CASSPGLAGGRTDTQYF	TGTGCCAGCAGCCCGGGACTAGCGGGGGGGCGCACAGATACGCAGTATTTT
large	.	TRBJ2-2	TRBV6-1	CASSERTRPSAAWSGTGELFF	TGTGCCAGCAGTGAAAGGACACGTCCATCGGCGGCCTGGTCGGGCACCGGGGAGCTGTTTTTT
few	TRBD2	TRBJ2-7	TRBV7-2	CASTGGGFTYEQYF	TGTGCCAGCACTGGGGGGGGATTCACCTACGAGCAGTACTTC
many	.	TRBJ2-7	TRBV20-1	CSALDMGQGSSYEQYF	TGCAGTGCCCTCGATATGGGGCAGGGTAGCTCCTACGAGCAGTACTTC
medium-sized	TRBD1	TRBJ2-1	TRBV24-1	CATGGQGFYNEQFF	TGTGCCACCGGCGGACAGGGCTTCTACAATGAGCAGTTCTTC
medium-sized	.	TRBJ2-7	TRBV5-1	CASSLSARVVDEQYF	TGCGCCAGCAGCTTGTCGGCCCGAGTGGTCGACGAGCAGTACTTC
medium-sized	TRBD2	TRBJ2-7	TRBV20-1	CSADPGTSGRGTYEQYF	TGCAGTGCCGACCCCGGGACTAGCGGGAGGGGGACCTACGAGCAGTACTTC
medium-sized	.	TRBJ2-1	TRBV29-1	CSVHTASLNNEQFF	TGCAGCGTTCACACCGCTAGCCTCAACAATGAGCAGTTCTTC
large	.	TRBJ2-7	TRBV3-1	CASSSDTTSSYEQYF	TGTGCCAGCAGTTCAGACACCACGAGCTCCTACGAGCAGTACTTC
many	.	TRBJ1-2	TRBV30	CACPRDRDYGYTF	TGTGCCTGTCCCAGGGATCGGGACTATGGCTACACCTTC
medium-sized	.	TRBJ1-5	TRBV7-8	CASSQNAGGDQPQHF	TGTGCCAGCAGCCAGAATGCGGGGGGCGATCAGCCCCAGCATTTT
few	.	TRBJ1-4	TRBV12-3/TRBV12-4	CASSLRGSNEKLFF	TGTGCCAGCAGTTTACGCGGCAGTAATGAAAAACTGTTTTTT
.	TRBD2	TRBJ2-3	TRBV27	CASRSSSGIFLSTDTQYF	TGTGCCAGCAGAAGCTCTAGCGGGATCTTTCTTAGCACAGATACGCAGTATTTT
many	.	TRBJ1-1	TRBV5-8	CASSYDGGKTEAFF	TGTGCCAGCAGCTATGACGGGGGTAAAACTGAAGCTTTCTTT
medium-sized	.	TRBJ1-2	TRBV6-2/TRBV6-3	CASSYPRHYGYTF	TGTGCCAGCAGTTACCCGAGACACTATGGCTACACCTTC
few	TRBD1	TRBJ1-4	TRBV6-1	CASILDRDNEKLFF	TGTGCCAGCATCCTGGACAGGGATAATGAAAAACTGTTTTTT
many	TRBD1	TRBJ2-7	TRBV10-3	CAIRGDRATPGEQYF	TGTGCCATCAGGGGGGACAGGGCCACCCCGGGAGAGCAGTACTTC
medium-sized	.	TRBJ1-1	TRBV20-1	CSARAQLNTEAFF	TGCAGTGCTAGAGCCCAGTTGAACACTGAAGCTTTCTTT